A single sample is the source of the 17 T cell receptor beta chains below, sequenced in a study of somatic mutations in cytotoxic T cells in rheumatoid arthritis. Clones were read by immunoSEQ multiplex PCR, and TCRdb kept only the in-frame ones, dropping some. The sample lists tens of thousands of clones; about four fifths were seen once. The sequenced sample was CD8+ T cells sorted from blood. The origin of the receptors is an adult with rheumatoid arthritis.

Only one count was recorded for this clone. V gene TRBV5-6 combines with J gene TRBJ2-7, with a weak D call TRBD1 (5 bases). The CDR3 is 15 amino acids. Germline V gene lookup returns CDR1 SGHDT and CDR2 YYEEEE. V lost 3 bases to trimming and J lost 3 bases, with 16 bases between them. In DNA form, the CDR3 reads TGTGCCAGCAGCTCTAGGGGCGGATTCTTCTACGAGCAGTACTTC. Amino acid sequence: CASSSRGGFFYEQYF. Combining the CDR3 with reference TRBV5-6 and TRBJ2-7 gives the whole variable domain DAGVTQSPTHLIKTRGQQVTLRCSPKSGHDTVSWYQQALGQGPQFIFQYYEEEERQRGNFPDRFSGHQFPNYSSELNVNALLLGDSALYLCASSSRGGFFYEQYFGPGTRLTVT.

This chain connects TRBV30 to TRBJ2-1, with 11 bases fitting TRBD2. The germline CDR1 and CDR2 sequences are GTSNPN and SVGIG (reference sequence). The CDR3 contains 16 residues. Unmatched junction bases numbered 5, after V lost 1 base and J lost 3 bases. In DNA form, the CDR3 reads TGTGCCTGGAGTGACCCCACTAGCGGGGGCTACAATGAGCAGTTCTTC. It yields the protein CAWSDPTSGGYNEQFF. The complete variable domain, with remaining parts taken from reference TRBV30 and TRBJ2-1, reads SQTIHQWPATLVQPVGSPLSLECTVEGTSNPNLYWYRQAAGRGLQLLFYSVGIGQISSEVPQNLSASRPQDRQFILSSKKLLLSDSGFYLCAWSDPTSGGYNEQFFGPGTRLTVL.

This chain links TRBV6-5 with TRBJ1-1; perhaps TRBD1 as D (6 bases). This CDR3 is 15 amino acids long. V lost 3 bases, J lost 0 bases, and 11 bases lay in between. In germline, CDR1 is MNHEY, CDR2 SVGAGI. CDR3: CASSYYQGMNTEAFF. DNA for the CDR3: TGTGCCAGCAGTTATTATCAGGGGATGAACACTGAAGCTTTCTTT.

CDR3 DNA: TGCGCCAGCAGCTCGGAGCGGGGGACGACCTACGAGCAGTACTTC. Its translation: CASSSERGTTYEQYF. The V gene is TRBV5-1, the J gene TRBJ2-5; 8 bases match TRBD2. With the DNA end fitting TRBJ2-7 better, the J assignment may be wrong. Germline CDR1 is SGHRS and CDR2 is YFSETQ. This CDR3 contains 15 residues.

V and J are TRBV6-1 and TRBJ1-2; a weak D match, TRBD1 (6 bases). In germline, CDR1 is MNHNS, CDR2 SASEGT. V lost 4 bases and J 0 bases, leaving 12 bases between the germline ends. The CDR3 totals 15 residues. CDR3 in DNA: TGTGCCAGCAGTGGGACAGAGAAAACTAACTATGGCTACACCTTC. It encodes CASSGTEKTNYGYTF.

V is TRBV5-6 and J is TRBJ1-4; D unresolved. Germline V gene sequence: CDR1 SGHDT, CDR2 YYEEEE. Trimming removed 4 bases from V and 0 bases from J, with 10 bases in between. This CDR3 has 15 amino acids. CDR3 nucleotide sequence: TGTGCCAGCAGCCTAGCTCATGCAACTAATGAAAAACTGTTTTTT. It is translated as CASSLAHATNEKLFF.

The sample holds one count of this clone. This chain connects TRBV19 to TRBJ2-5; 7 bases are a match to TRBD1. Trimming removed 6 bases from V and 6 bases from J; junction bases left unmatched: 4. The CDR3 runs 12 residues. Germline V CDR1 and CDR2: LNHDA, SQIVND (reference sequence). The CDR3 DNA sequence: TGTGCCAGTAGCCGGGACAGACAGACCCAGTACTTC. Translation gives CASSRDRQTQYF. The full variable domain, rest sourced from reference TRBV19 and TRBJ2-5, is DGGITQSPKYLFRKEGQNVTLSCEQNLNHDAMYWYRQDPGQGLRLIYYSQIVNDFQKGDIAEGYSVSREKKESFPLTVTSAQKNPTAFYLCASSRDRQTQYFGPGTRLLVL.

The chain couples TRBV6-5 to TRBJ1-1; 7 bases line up with TRBD1. V was clipped by 0 bases and J by 8 bases; unmatched bases: 0. CDR3 size: 12 residues. Germline V gene lookup returns CDR1 MNHEY and CDR2 SVGAGI. As DNA, the CDR3 is TGTGCCAGCAGTTACTCCAGGGGGGAAGCTTTCTTT. It translates to CASSYSRGEAFF.

This clone appeared once. The chain is built from TRBV5-1 and TRBJ1-1; 7 nucleotides agree with TRBD1. J was trimmed by 5 bases and V by 4 bases; bases with no gene match: 14. The CDR3 length is 16 residues. Germline CDR1 is SGHRS and CDR2 is YFSETQ. CDR3 region: CASSVERLGGGTEAFF. In nucleotides, the CDR3 is TGCGCCAGCAGCGTTGAACGGTTAGGGGGCGGAACTGAAGCTTTCTTT.

V usage is TRBV27 and J usage is TRBJ2-2; TRBD1 or TRBD2 may be the D gene (5 bases each). Trimming removed 6 bases at V and 1 base at J, with 18 bases between. The CDR3 consists of 17 residues. Germline V gene sequence: CDR1 MNHEY, CDR2 SMNVEV (reference sequence). CDR3 region: CASRPAAGTGNTGELFF. The CDR3 bases are TGTGCCAGCAGACCTGCCGCCGGGACGGGGAACACCGGGGAGCTGTTTTTT.

The chain is built from TRBV7-9 and TRBJ2-7; the D is unclear. Germline V gene sequence: CDR1 SEHNR, CDR2 FQNEAQ (reference sequence). The germline V and J ends were trimmed by 6 bases and 5 bases, with 8 bases remaining between them. The CDR3 loop spans 11 amino acids. DNA of the CDR3: TGTGCCAGCAGGTCAGCCCACGAGCAGTACTTC. Protein: CASRSAHEQYF.

The V call is TRBV10-3, the J call TRBJ1-1; 7 nucleotides agree with TRBD1. The V and J ends lost 6 bases and 0 bases, in that order; junction bases with no gene match: 4. The CDR3 sequence is 14 residues long. Germline loops: CDR1 ENHRY, CDR2 SYGVKD. The CDR3 DNA follows: TGTGCCATCAGGGAGACAGGGCTGAACACTGAAGCTTTCTTT. Its protein is CAIRETGLNTEAFF.

This clone was counted only a few times. This chain links TRBV6-6 with TRBJ1-2; 7 bases match TRBD1. Germline V CDR1 and CDR2: MNHNY, SVGAGI (reference sequence). This CDR3 has 13 amino acids. V shed 8 bases, J shed 2 bases, and the junction held 5 bases outside the gene matches. The CDR3 sequence is CASLTGPNYGYTF. In DNA form, the CDR3 reads TGTGCCAGCTTGACAGGGCCCAACTATGGCTACACCTTC.

This chain uses TRBV5-1 with TRBJ1-2, with D perhaps TRBD1 (6 bases). V was trimmed by 1 base and J by 0 bases, leaving 28 bases between them. The CDR3 totals 21 residues. Germline CDR1 is SGHRS and CDR2 is YFSETQ. This CDR3 reads CASSLSSGRGPGYDSNYGYTF. The CDR3 nucleotides are TGCGCCAGCAGCTTGTCCTCCGGGCGGGGGCCCGGGTACGACTCTAACTATGGCTACACCTTC. Full variable domain (rest looked up from reference TRBV5-1 and TRBJ1-2): KAGVTQTPRYLIKTRGQQVTLSCSPISGHRSVSWYQQTPGQGLQFLFEYFSETQRNKGNFPGRFSGRQFSNSRSEMNVSTLELGDSALYLCASSLSSGRGPGYDSNYGYTFGSGTRLTVV.

This chain links TRBV19 with TRBJ2-1, with 9 bases fitting TRBD2. Germline V gives CDR1 LNHDA, CDR2 SQIVND (reference sequence). The CDR3 is 17 amino acids. V gave up 7 bases and J gave up 0 bases; unmatched junction bases: 10. The CDR3 DNA is TGTGCCAGTAATATTGGGACTAGCTCAGGCTCCTACAATGAGCAGTTCTTC. Protein: CASNIGTSSGSYNEQFF.

The J gene is TRBJ2-7, the V gene TRBV7-8; tentatively, D is TRBD1 (6 bases). The CDR3 covers 16 residues. In germline, CDR1 is SGHVS, CDR2 FQNEAQ. V was shortened by 1 base and J by 4 bases, with 17 bases between the two germline ends. In DNA form, the CDR3 reads TGTGCCAGCAGCTTAGGATACAGGGCGAGGACATACGAGCAGTACTTC. It yields the protein CASSLGYRARTYEQYF.

The rearrangement uses TRBV27 and TRBJ2-7, with 7 bases that match TRBD1. Unmatched junction bases numbered 9, after V lost 0 bases and J lost 4 bases. There are 16 residues in the CDR3. Germline values: CDR1 MNHEY, CDR2 SMNVEV (reference sequence). CDR3 DNA: TGTGCCAGCAGTTTATCGATCCCGACAGGGTCTTACGAGCAGTACTTC. This sequence encodes CASSLSIPTGSYEQYF.